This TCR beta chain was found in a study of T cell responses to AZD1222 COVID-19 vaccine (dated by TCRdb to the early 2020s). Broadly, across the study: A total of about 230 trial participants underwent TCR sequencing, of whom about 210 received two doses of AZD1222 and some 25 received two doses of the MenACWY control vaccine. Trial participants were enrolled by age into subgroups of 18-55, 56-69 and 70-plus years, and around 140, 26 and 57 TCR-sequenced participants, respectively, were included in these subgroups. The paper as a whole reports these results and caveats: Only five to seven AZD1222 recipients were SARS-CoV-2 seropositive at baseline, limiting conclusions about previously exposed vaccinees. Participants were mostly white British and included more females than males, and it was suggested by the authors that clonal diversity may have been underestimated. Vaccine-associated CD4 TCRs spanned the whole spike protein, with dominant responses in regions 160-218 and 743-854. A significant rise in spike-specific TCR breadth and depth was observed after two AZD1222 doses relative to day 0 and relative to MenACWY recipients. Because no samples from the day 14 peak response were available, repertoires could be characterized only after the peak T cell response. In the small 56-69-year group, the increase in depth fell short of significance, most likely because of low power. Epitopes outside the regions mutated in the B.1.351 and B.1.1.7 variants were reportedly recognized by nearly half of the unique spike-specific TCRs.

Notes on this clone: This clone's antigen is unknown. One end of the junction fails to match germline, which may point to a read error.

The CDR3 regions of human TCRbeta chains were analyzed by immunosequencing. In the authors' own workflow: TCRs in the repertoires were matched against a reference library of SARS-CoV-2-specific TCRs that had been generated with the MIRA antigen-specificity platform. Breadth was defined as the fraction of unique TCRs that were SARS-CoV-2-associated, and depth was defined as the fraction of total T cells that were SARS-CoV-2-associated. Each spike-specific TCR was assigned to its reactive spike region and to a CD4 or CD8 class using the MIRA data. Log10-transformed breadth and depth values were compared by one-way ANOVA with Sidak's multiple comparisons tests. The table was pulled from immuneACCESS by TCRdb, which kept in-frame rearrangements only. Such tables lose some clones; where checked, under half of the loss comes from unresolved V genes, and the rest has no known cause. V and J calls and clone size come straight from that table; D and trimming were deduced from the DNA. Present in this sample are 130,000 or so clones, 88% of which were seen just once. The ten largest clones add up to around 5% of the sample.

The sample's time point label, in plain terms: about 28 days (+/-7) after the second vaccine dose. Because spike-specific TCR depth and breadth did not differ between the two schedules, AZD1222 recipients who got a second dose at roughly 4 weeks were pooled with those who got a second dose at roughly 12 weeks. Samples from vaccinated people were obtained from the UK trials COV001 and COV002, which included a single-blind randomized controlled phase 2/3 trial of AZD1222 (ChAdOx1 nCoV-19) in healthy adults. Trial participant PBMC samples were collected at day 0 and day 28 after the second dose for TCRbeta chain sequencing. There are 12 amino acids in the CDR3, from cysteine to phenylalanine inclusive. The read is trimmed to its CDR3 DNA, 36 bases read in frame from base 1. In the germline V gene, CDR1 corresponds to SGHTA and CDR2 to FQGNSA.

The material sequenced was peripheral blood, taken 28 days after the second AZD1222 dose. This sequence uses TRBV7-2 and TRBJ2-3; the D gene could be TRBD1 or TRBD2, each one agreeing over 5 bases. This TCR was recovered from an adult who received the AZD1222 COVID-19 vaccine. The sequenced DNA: TGTGCCAGCAGGTTAGAGGGGGATACGCAGTATTTT. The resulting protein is CASRLEGDTQYF.